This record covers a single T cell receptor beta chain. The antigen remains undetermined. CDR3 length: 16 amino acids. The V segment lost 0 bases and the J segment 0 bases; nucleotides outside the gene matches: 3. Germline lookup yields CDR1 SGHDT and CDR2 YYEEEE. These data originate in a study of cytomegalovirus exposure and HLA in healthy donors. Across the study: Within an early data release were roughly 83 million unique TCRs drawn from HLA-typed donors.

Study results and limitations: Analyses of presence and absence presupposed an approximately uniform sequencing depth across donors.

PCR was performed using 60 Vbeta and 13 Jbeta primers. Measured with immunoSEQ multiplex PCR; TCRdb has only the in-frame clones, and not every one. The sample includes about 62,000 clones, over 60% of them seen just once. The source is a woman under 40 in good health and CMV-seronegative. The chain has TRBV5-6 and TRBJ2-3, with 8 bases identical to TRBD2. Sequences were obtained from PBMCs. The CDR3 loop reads CASSLATSGSTDTQYF. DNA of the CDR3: TGTGCCAGCAGCTTGGCCACTAGCGGTAGCACAGATACGCAGTATTTT.